This TCR beta chain was found in a study of T cell responses to AZD1222 COVID-19 vaccine. Sequenced by immunoSEQ multiplex PCR; TCRdb stores in-frame clones only, minus some. The sample carries 150,000 to 180,000 clones, roughly nine tenths recorded once. V was clipped by 5 bases and J by 4 bases; unmatched bases: 8. CDR1 is SSHAT and CDR2 is FNYEAQ in the germline V gene (reference sequence). CDR3 length: 16 amino acids. The specimen comprised peripheral blood, sampled on day 0 of MenACWY control vaccination. The V and J genes are TRBV7-7 and TRBJ2-2; 9 nucleotides agree with TRBD1. The TCR sequence derives from an adult in good health. The CDR3 here is CASSEVGQGLTGELFF. DNA for the CDR3: TGTGCCAGCAGCGAAGTGGGACAGGGCCTCACCGGGGAGCTGTTTTTT.